The present entry profiles one T cell receptor (beta chain) with its context. Its antigen is still unknown. The data were taken from a study of blood T cells in healthy people across ages. General study findings and limits: Estimates drawn from one million T cells were deemed to understate diversity.

Together with a sample-barcoded 5' primer, a J-beta primer mix was included in a second PCR lasting about 6 to 12 cycles. TCRdb reprocessed the 5' RACE reads with MiXCR, giving one entry per CDR3 protein. The sample holds under 2,000,000 distinct CDR3 sequences, just under 50% seen once. The CDR3 is made up of 15 amino acids. Trimming removed 0 bases from V and 8 bases from J, with 16 bases in between. J is TRBJ1-2 and V is TRBV12-3 or TRBV12-4, with TRBD1 as a possible D gene (5 bases). This receptor was taken from a middle-aged woman in good health. The material sequenced was blood. Here the CDR3 DNA reads TGTGCCAGCAGTTTAGCGGGCCGGGGGAATCGGGGCTACACCTTC. Translating it yields CASSLAGRGNRGYTF.